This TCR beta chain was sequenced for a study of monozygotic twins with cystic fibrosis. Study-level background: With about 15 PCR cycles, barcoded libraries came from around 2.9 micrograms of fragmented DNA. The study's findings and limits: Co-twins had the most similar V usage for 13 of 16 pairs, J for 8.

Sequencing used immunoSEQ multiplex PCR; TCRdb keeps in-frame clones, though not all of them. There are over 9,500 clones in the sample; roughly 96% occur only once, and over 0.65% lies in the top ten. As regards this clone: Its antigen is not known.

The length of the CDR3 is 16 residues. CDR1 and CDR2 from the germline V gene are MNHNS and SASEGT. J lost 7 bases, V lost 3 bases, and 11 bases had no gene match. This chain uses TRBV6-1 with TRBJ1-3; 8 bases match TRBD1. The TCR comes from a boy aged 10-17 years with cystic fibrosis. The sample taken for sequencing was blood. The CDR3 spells CASSDGTYTGGNTIYF. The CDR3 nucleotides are TGTGCCAGCAGTGACGGAACATATACAGGGGGTAACACCATATATTTT.